In this sample, the clone carrying this TCR beta chain turned up many times. Antigen: not known. The junction differs from germline at one of its ends, possibly a read error. These data are taken from a study of T cells after yellow fever vaccination. Study-level points and caveats: CD4 and CD8 compartments shared a small share of clonotypes. It was a weaker secondary response, yet one that peaked faster, at day 5 versus 15. Subsequent booster samples again held most clones from primary vaccination (around 96% CD4, over 80% CD8).

Researchers made TCR cDNA using 5'RACE template switching, and this step added a universal primer site and UMIs. Each CDR3 protein gets one entry after TCRdb re-called the 5' RACE reads with MiXCR. Among about 630,000 distinct CDR3 sequences listed, roughly an eighth were seen once. This CDR3 has 15 residues. Germline lookup yields CDR1 SGHTA and CDR2 FQGNSA. The TCR comes from a man aged 30 to 39 who received the YFV17D yellow fever vaccine. The chain employs TRBV7-2 and TRBJ1-1; 9 bases are a match to TRBD1. Sequenced material: PBMCs, taken on the day of the yellow fever booster vaccination. The CDR3 loop is CASSLLGQGNTEAFF. CDR3 DNA: TGCGCCAGCAGCCTTCTGGGACAGGGGAACACTGAAGCTTTCTTT.